Shown below are 15 T cell receptor beta chains from a single sample sequenced in a study of esophageal squamous cell carcinoma tumors (dated by TCRdb to the early 2020s). The library was made by 5' RACE. Reads for this sample came from an Illumina MiSeq. A PCR using KAPA HiFi with TCRalpha or TCRbeta constant-region primers and a P20EA primer was followed by a nested second PCR with CA2 or CB2. TCR genes were amplified by unbiased adaptor ligation RT-PCR, with reverse transcription by Superscript III and a polyT18-containing BSL-18E primer. TCRdb's own reprocessing of the public reads used fastp at Q25 and MiXCR and kept productive beta chains. Records with the same CDR3 protein are collapsed into one entry carrying the most frequent genes and DNA. The sample records some 1,200 distinct CDR3 sequences, about an eighth of which are singletons. The ten largest clones capture roughly 31% of the sample.

The source material was tumor tissue. The receptors were sampled from a man aged 50 to 80 with esophageal squamous cell carcinoma.

By sample share, this clonotype is hyperexpanded. The V call is TRBV29-1, the J call TRBJ2-5, with 10 bases identical to TRBD2. There are 13 residues in the CDR3. After removal of 4 bases from V and 5 bases from J, the junction contained 4 bases not matched to a gene. Per germline, CDR1 SQVTM and CDR2 ANQGSEA. CDR3 sequence reads: CSVGLAGAETQYF. CDR3 bases: TGCAGCGTTGGGCTAGCGGGAGCCGAGACCCAGTACTTC.

This clonotype is classed as medium-sized. A much larger clone sits a single nucleotide away, making a read error possible. This chain connects TRBV15 to TRBJ1-1, with no clear D. CDR3 length equals 14 residues. Germline CDR1 reads LNHNV; CDR2 reads YYDKDF (reference sequence). V lost 5 bases and J 6 bases, leaving 16 bases between the germline ends. CDR3 amino acids: CATSSARVEAEAFF. DNA of the CDR3: TGTGCCACCAGCTCCGCAAGGGTAGAGGCTGAAGCTTTCTTT.

In this sample, this clonotype is medium-sized. For the CDR3, the DNA is TGTGCCAGCAGCTTACAGACAGGGGGAGAGACCCAGTACTTC. Its protein product is CASSLQTGGETQYF. The genes are TRBV9 and TRBJ2-5; TRBD1 agrees at 9 bases. Losses at the gene ends were 4 bases for V and 4 bases for J; bases not matched to a gene: 5. CDR3 length: 14 residues. The germline gives CDR1 SGDLS, CDR2 YYNGEE.

By share, this clonotype ranks as medium-sized. V gene TRBV19 combines with J gene TRBJ1-1; D possibly corresponds to TRBD1 (5 bases). The CDR3 is 14 residues long. The germline CDR1 and CDR2 sequences are LNHDA and SQIVND (reference sequence). Trimming cost V 4 bases and J 1 base, with 10 bases left between them. The CDR3 here is CASSTYGGNTEAFF. For the CDR3, the DNA is TGTGCCAGTAGTACCTACGGGGGGAACACTGAAGCTTTCTTT.

By share of the sample, this clonotype is large (0.1 to 1%). The V and J genes are TRBV3-1 and TRBJ2-7, with D maybe TRBD2 (5 bases). Germline CDR1 is LGHDT and CDR2 is YNNKEL (reference sequence). There are 18 residues in the CDR3. Trimming removed 1 base at V and 0 bases at J, with 19 bases between. The CDR3, as DNA: TGTGCCAGCAGCCAAGCGTGGGCGGGCCCGGCGAGCTCCTACGAGCAGTACTTC. Translation: CASSQAWAGPASSYEQYF.

This clonotype is medium-sized by share. This chain uses TRBV9 with TRBJ2-3; TRBD1 might be the D (6 bases). The germline V gene encodes CDR1 SGDLS and CDR2 YYNGEE. The CDR3 contains 15 residues. V shed 4 bases and J shed 2 bases, with 14 bases lying between them. CDR3: CASSSEDSNTDTQYF. CDR3 nucleotides: TGTGCCAGCAGCTCGGAGGACAGCAACACAGATACGCAGTATTTT.

This clonotype was seen a few times. It may be a read error: a sequence one base away is much more abundant. The gene calls are TRBV3-1 and TRBJ2-1; D is unclear. The V gene's germline CDR1 is LGHDT and CDR2 YNNKEL (reference sequence). This CDR3 comprises 15 residues. V gave up 4 bases and J gave up 0 bases, with 10 bases separating them. CDR3 nucleotide sequence: TGTGCCAGCAGCCCATCCAGGAGCTCCTACAATGAGCAGTTCTTC. This translates into CASSPSRSSYNEQFF.

This clonotype was found once. CDR3 bases: TGTGCCAGCAGTTACCGGGGGGCCGACGGGGAGCTGTTTTTT. Translation: CASSYRGADGELFF. This chain links TRBV6-6 with TRBJ2-2, with D possibly TRBD2 on 7 matching bases. Between the trimmed V and J ends, which lost 2 bases and 7 bases, there was a span of 11 bases. CDR1 MNHNY and CDR2 SVGAGI come from the germline V gene (reference sequence). This CDR3 spans 14 amino acids.

To note about this clonotype: This could be a read error, since a much larger clone is one nucleotide away. The V call is TRBV15, the J call TRBJ1-1; tentative D call: TRBD1 (5 bases). CDR1 LNHNV and CDR2 YYDKDF come from the germline V gene (reference sequence). The CDR3 is made up of 12 amino acids. The ends were cut back, 5 bases at V and 8 bases at J, with 12 bases in the middle. CDR3 coding DNA: TGTGCCACCAGCGGAGCAGGGTTCGAAGCTTTCTTT. Translation gives CATSGAGFEAFF.

This clonotype qualifies as medium-sized. The chain recombines TRBV27 with TRBJ1-2, with D tentatively TRBD1 (6 bases). Germline CDR1 reads MNHEY; CDR2 reads SMNVEV (reference sequence). The CDR3 contains 13 residues. The V gene lost 6 bases and the J gene lost 2 bases, with 10 bases spanning the gap. CDR3: CASRDTGNYGYTF. The CDR3 bases are TGTGCCAGCAGGGACACAGGGAACTATGGCTACACCTTC.

This clonotype was detected a few times. This chain links TRBV5-4 with TRBJ2-7; the match to TRBD2 covers 8 bases. Per germline, CDR1 SGHNT and CDR2 YYREEE (reference sequence). The V and J ends lost 1 base and 0 bases, in that order; junction bases with no gene match: 6. The CDR3 spans 16 residues. CDR3 DNA sequence: TGTGCCAGCAGCTTGCCGACTAGCGCAAGCTCCTACGAGCAGTACTTC. Its protein is CASSLPTSASSYEQYF.

As to this clonotype: A junction boundary mismatches the germline segment, possibly from a read error. The rearrangement joins TRBV4-3 to TRBJ2-7; 7 bases align to TRBD2. There are 18 residues in the CDR3. CDR1 LGHNA and CDR2 YSLEER come from the germline V gene. CDR3 DNA sequence: TGCGCCAGCAACCAAGTAACGGGGGGACTAACGGGTTTCTACGAGCAGTACTTC. This translates into CASNQVTGGLTGFYEQYF.

V gene TRBV15 combines with J gene TRBJ2-4, with TRBD2 matching over 8 bases. The CDR3 covers 16 residues. Germline CDR1 LNHNV, CDR2 YYDKDF (reference sequence). V shed 5 bases and J 8 bases; nucleotides not matched to a gene: 14. The CDR3 nucleotides read TGTGCCACCAGCTCCATCGCTAGCGGGTTTGGGGACATTCAGTACTTC. Its protein product is CATSSIASGFGDIQYF.

In this sample, this clonotype is medium-sized. The CDR3 DNA reads TGTGCCAGCAGCCGAGGGCAGGGGGCGAGGGAGACCCAGTACTTC. Encoded protein: CASSRGQGARETQYF. The chain employs TRBV7-3 and TRBJ2-5; TRBD1 agrees at 8 bases. This CDR3 is 15 amino acids long. V was clipped by 5 bases and J by 5 bases; unmatched bases: 10. Germline CDR1 reads SGHTA; CDR2 reads FQGTGA.

This clonotype appeared a few times. This chain joins TRBV18 and TRBJ1-2, with D perhaps TRBD1 (5 bases). V shed 2 bases and J shed 7 bases, with 11 bases lying between them. Per germline, CDR1 KGHSH and CDR2 LQKENI. The CDR3 has 13 amino acids. This CDR3 is CASSPRRGAGYTF. The CDR3 DNA reads TGTGCCAGCTCACCAAGGAGGGGAGCTGGCTACACCTTC. The variable domain in full, completed from reference TRBV18 and TRBJ1-2, reads NAGVMQNPRHLVRRRGQEARLRCSPMKGHSHVYWYRQLPEEGLKFMVYLQKENIIDESGMPKERFSAEFPKEGPSILRIQQVVRGDSAAYFCASSPRRGAGYTFGSGTRLTVV.